These T cell receptor beta chains were read from a single sample in a study of beta chain features in type 1 diabetes. Assay used: immunoSEQ multiplex PCR; TCRdb lists only in-frame clones, some missing. Here the sample spans about 140,000 clones, about 7.1% being singletons. The sample consisted of central memory CD4+ T cells from blood. These receptors were obtained from a woman in her 30s in good health. The CDR3 runs from the conserved cysteine through the conserved F or W. A D gene is named only where the DNA matches it firmly. Only part of the rows carry a size: once, few, many, or a class if the clone is expanded.

few	TRBV5-1	-	TRBJ2-1	CASSLSPSSYNEQFF	TGCGCCAGCAGCCTGAGTCCCTCCTCCTACAATGAGCAGTTCTTC
-	TRBV12-5	-	TRBJ2-1	CASGLVPLGGYSLFF	TGTGCTAGTGGTTTGGTACCCCTAGGCGGCTACTCGTTGTTCTTC
few	TRBV5-6	-	TRBJ2-1	CASSLSITGANYNEQFF	TGTGCCAGCAGCTTGTCGATTACGGGAGCAAACTACAATGAGCAGTTCTTC
-	TRBV28	-	TRBJ1-5	CASRTGYSNQPQHF	TGTGCCAGCAGGACAGGTTATAGCAATCAGCCCCAGCATTTT
few	TRBV7-6	-	TRBJ2-1	CASSPRASGSSYNEQFF	TGTGCCAGCAGCCCCAGGGCTAGTGGATCCTCCTACAATGAGCAGTTCTTC
few	TRBV11-2	-	TRBJ2-7	CASSAHYEQYF	TGTGCCAGCAGCGCCCACTACGAGCAGTACTTC
few	TRBV5-6	-	TRBJ2-7	CASSLEGEQYF	TGTGCCAGCAGCTTGGAGGGGGAGCAGTACTTC
few	TRBV5-1	TRBD1	TRBJ1-5	CASSLETGSNQPQHF	TGCGCCAGCAGCTTGGAGACAGGGTCCAATCAGCCCCAGCATTTT
-	TRBV18	TRBD2	TRBJ2-2	CASSPPRASGSTGELFF	TGTGCCAGCTCACCACCCAGGGCTAGCGGGAGTACCGGGGAGCTGTTTTTT
many	TRBV6-6	-	TRBJ2-7	CASSLDNPYEQYF	TGTGCCAGCAGCCTCGACAACCCCTACGAGCAGTACTTC
-	TRBV18	-	TRBJ2-7	CASSPRRGGEQYF	TGTGCCAGCTCACCTCGACGAGGGGGCGAGCAGTACTTC
few	TRBV5-6	-	TRBJ2-7	CASNPGGLYEQYF	TGTGCCAGCAACCCAGGGGGACTCTACGAGCAGTACTTC
few	TRBV7-3	-	TRBJ2-3	CASSPRVSGSTDTQYF	TGTGCCAGCAGTCCCCGAGTTAGCGGTTCCACAGATACGCAGTATTTT
-	TRBV30	TRBD2	TRBJ2-7	CAWSVSGTSGIYF	TGTGCCTGGAGTGTATCGGGGACTAGCGGGATTTACTTC
many	TRBV4-2	-	TRBJ1-2	CASSQTGYGYTF	TGTGCCAGCAGCCAAACAGGCTATGGCTACACCTTC
few	TRBV11-1	-	TRBJ2-1	CASSFSGSYNEQFF	TGTGCCAGCAGCTTTAGCGGAAGTTACAATGAGCAGTTCTTC
few	TRBV25-1	TRBD1	TRBJ2-7	CASSPQQGVDSEQYF	TGTGCCAGCAGTCCCCAGCAGGGGGTGGACTCCGAGCAGTACTTC
-	TRBV7-2	TRBD1	TRBJ1-2	CASSLPTGGYGYTF	TGTGCCAGCAGCTTACCCACAGGGGGCTATGGCTACACCTTC
few	TRBV5-1	-	TRBJ1-2	CASTTIRGRGSYGYTF	TGCGCCAGCACCACCATCCGGGGCAGGGGCTCCTATGGCTACACCTTC
few	TRBV7-2	-	TRBJ1-4	CASSPARSEKLFF	TGTGCCAGCAGCCCAGCGAGAAGTGAAAAACTGTTTTTT
-	TRBV6-5	TRBD1	TRBJ2-7	CASDIGQGVGEQYF	TGTGCCAGCGATATCGGACAGGGGGTGGGCGAGCAGTACTTC
-	TRBV5-1	-	TRBJ1-3	CASSLASIRDTIYF	TGCGCCAGCAGCTTGGCCTCCATCCGGGACACCATATATTTT
-	TRBV6-5	TRBD1	TRBJ2-3	CASSQGVGTDTQYF	TGTGCCAGCAGTCAGGGGGTTGGCACAGATACGCAGTATTTT
many	TRBV14	TRBD2	TRBJ2-1	CASSQDRSSGYNEQFF	TGTGCCAGCAGCCAAGATAGAAGTAGCGGGTACAATGAGCAGTTCTTC
-	TRBV28	TRBD2	TRBJ2-7	CASNPGLASLYEQYF	TGTGCCAGCAACCCAGGACTAGCGTCTCTTTACGAGCAGTACTTC
-	TRBV2	-	TRBJ2-1	CASRSGTLYNEQFF	TGTGCCAGCAGATCCGGGACACTTTACAATGAGCAGTTCTTC
many	TRBV30	-	TRBJ2-6	CACPGSLKGANVLTF	TGTGCTTGCCCCGGTTCTTTGAAAGGGGCCAACGTCCTGACTTTC
few	TRBV5-4	-	TRBJ2-7	CASSLDRDSSSYEQYF	TGTGCCAGCAGCTTGGACCGGGACTCGAGCTCCTACGAGCAGTACTTC
few	TRBV5-3	TRBD2	TRBJ2-3	CARSHGGGTDTQYF	TGTGCCAGAAGCCATGGGGGGGGCACAGATACGCAGTATTTT
few	TRBV30	-	TRBJ2-1	CAWSGGLSSYNEQFF	TGTGCCTGGAGTGGAGGACTGTCCTCCTACAATGAGCAGTTCTTC
-	TRBV15	-	TRBJ2-5	CATSSRTRNAEETQYF	TGTGCCACCAGCAGTAGAACGCGGAACGCCGAAGAGACCCAGTACTTC
-	TRBV5-8	-	TRBJ2-1	CASSLEASKMFDEQFF	TGTGCCAGCAGCTTGGAGGCTAGCAAGATGTTCGATGAGCAGTTCTTC
few	TRBV5-4	TRBD1	TRBJ2-2	CASSPGTGVTGELFF	TGTGCCAGCAGCCCCGGGACAGGGGTCACCGGGGAGCTGTTTTTT
-	TRBV6-5	-	TRBJ1-1	CATAGQGYTEAFF	TGTGCCACCGCGGGCCAGGGGTACACTGAAGCTTTCTTT
many	TRBV10-3	TRBD2	TRBJ2-5	CAISDSGTSGKETQYF	TGTGCCATCAGTGACTCAGGGACTAGCGGGAAAGAGACCCAGTACTTC
-	TRBV15	TRBD1	TRBJ2-5	CATSRDISGQGGQETQYF	TGTGCCACCAGCAGAGATATTTCGGGACAGGGGGGCCAAGAGACCCAGTACTTC
-	TRBV5-6	TRBD2	TRBJ2-7	CASSRGLARANEQYF	TGTGCCAGCAGCCGCGGACTAGCGAGGGCTAACGAGCAGTACTTC
many	TRBV7-9	-	TRBJ1-1	CASSLAGRWGTEAFF	TGTGCCAGCAGCTTAGCAGGGAGGTGGGGCACTGAAGCTTTCTTT
many	TRBV13	TRBD2	TRBJ2-2	CASSTLSGSGELFF	TGTGCCAGCAGCACCCTTAGCGGGAGTGGGGAGCTGTTTTTT
-	TRBV5-1	TRBD1	TRBJ1-2	CASSTGQGALYGYTF	TGCGCCAGCAGCACCGGACAGGGGGCCCTCTATGGCTACACCTTC
-	TRBV2	TRBD2	TRBJ2-1	CASSEDDSGINEQFF	TGTGCCAGCAGTGAAGATGATAGCGGGATCAATGAGCAGTTCTTC
few	TRBV18	-	TRBJ2-3	CASSPGRAGLDTQYF	TGTGCCAGCTCACCGGGGCGCGCGGGATTAGATACGCAGTATTTT
-	TRBV5-1	-	TRBJ1-1	CASSFGAVNTEAFF	TGCGCCAGCAGCTTTGGGGCCGTGAACACTGAAGCTTTCTTT
few	TRBV5-1	-	TRBJ2-2	CASSLYGSGNTGELFF	TGCGCCAGCAGCTTGTATGGTAGCGGGAACACCGGGGAGCTGTTTTTT
many	TRBV28	TRBD2	TRBJ2-7	CASSFLGTTTYEQYF	TGTGCCAGCAGTTTTCTCGGGACTACAACCTACGAGCAGTACTTC
-	TRBV7-2	TRBD2	TRBJ2-7	CASSLGGTSGRRREQYF	TGTGCCAGCAGCTTAGGGGGGACTAGCGGGAGAAGGCGCGAGCAGTACTTC
-	TRBV27	TRBD2	TRBJ2-3	CASSSPRTSGSTDTQYF	TGTGCCAGCAGTTCCCCCCGGACTAGCGGAAGCACAGATACGCAGTATTTT
many	TRBV29-1	TRBD2	TRBJ2-7	CSAVETSGRDYEQYF	TGCAGCGCAGTTGAGACTAGCGGGAGGGACTACGAGCAGTACTTC
-	TRBV19	TRBD2	TRBJ2-5	CASSIGGRGQETQYF	TGTGCCAGTAGTATCGGCGGGAGGGGCCAAGAGACCCAGTACTTC
few	TRBV11-2	TRBD1	TRBJ1-1	CASSRTGTGLIRAFF	TGTGCCAGCAGCCGGACCGGGACAGGGTTGATTCGGGCTTTCTTT
few	TRBV14	TRBD1	TRBJ2-7	CASSRAGGSYEQYF	TGTGCCAGCAGCCGGGCAGGGGGCTCCTACGAGCAGTACTTC
few	TRBV28	TRBD1	TRBJ1-1	CASSLYGVRAGGQEAFF	TGTGCCAGCAGTTTATACGGAGTGAGAGCAGGGGGCCAAGAAGCTTTCTTT